The 7 T cell receptor beta chains in this list originate from one sample, sequenced in a study of human versus mouse CDR3 diversity and MHC coevolution. Sequencing was performed with immunoSEQ multiplex PCR; in TCRdb, only in-frame clones are kept and a portion is missing. The table shows about 77,000 clones, with around 92% occurring only once. The sequenced sample consisted of naive CD4+ T cells from blood. Subset reported: CD45RO-negative CD62L-positive naive CD4 T cells. All receptors come from a person between 25 and 75 years old in good health.

V and J are TRBV7-3 and TRBJ2-2, with 7 bases that match TRBD1. The CDR3 is 14 amino acids. Trimming cost V 2 bases and J 6 bases; bases outside gene matches: 3. Germline CDR1 is SGHTA and CDR2 is FQGTGA. CDR3 coding DNA: TGTGCCAGCAGCTTAGGTCAGGGGGCCGGGGAGCTGTTTTTT. Protein sequence: CASSLGQGAGELFF. The full variable domain, with the rest looked up from reference TRBV7-3 and TRBJ2-2, is GAGVSQTPSNKVTEKGKYVELRCDPISGHTALYWYRQSLGQGPEFLIYFQGTGAADDSGLPNDRFFAVRPEGSVSTLKIQRTERGDSAVYLCASSLGQGAGELFFGEGSRLTVL.

The genes are TRBV19 and TRBJ1-6; no reliable D call. V was pared by 4 bases and J by 7 bases, with 14 bases between. The germline V gene encodes CDR1 LNHDA and CDR2 SQIVND (reference sequence). CDR3 length: 15 residues. CDR3 amino acids: CASSTSTSQNSPLHF. CDR3 DNA: TGTGCCAGTAGTACTTCGACAAGTCAGAATTCACCCCTCCACTTT.

The chain joins TRBV19 to TRBJ2-3; no definite D call. Germline V lookup: CDR1 LNHDA, CDR2 SQIVND (reference sequence). CDR3 length: 13 amino acids. V lost 7 bases, J lost 2 bases, and 10 bases lay in between. Written as DNA, the CDR3 is TGTGCCAGTATTGGGCAGCACACAGATACGCAGTATTTT. This sequence encodes CASIGQHTDTQYF.

CDR3 DNA sequence: TGTGCCAGCGGGGACAGGTACTATACTAACTATGGCTACACCTTC. It is translated as CASGDRYYTNYGYTF. The V call is TRBV27, the J call TRBJ1-2, with 8 bases fitting TRBD1. The CDR3 is made up of 15 amino acids. Germline V gene data show CDR1 as MNHEY and CDR2 as SMNVEV (reference sequence). Trimming took 8 bases from V and 0 from J; bases not matched to a gene: 8.

This chain connects TRBV5-1 to TRBJ1-4; D remains ambiguous. Germline V lookup: CDR1 SGHRS, CDR2 YFSETQ. This CDR3 contains 15 residues. The V end was cut by 0 bases, the J end by 0 bases, with 6 bases between. In DNA form, the CDR3 reads TGCGCCAGCAGCTTGGACGGAGCAACTAATGAAAAACTGTTTTTT. Amino acids: CASSLDGATNEKLFF.

This chain links TRBV19 with TRBJ2-3; 11 bases fit TRBD1. CDR1 and CDR2 (germline): LNHDA, SQIVND (reference sequence). The V segment lost 4 bases and the J segment 5 bases; nucleotides outside the gene matches: 8. The CDR3 consists of 16 residues. This CDR3 reads CASSRGTGGFGDTQYF. DNA for the CDR3: TGTGCCAGTAGTAGGGGGACAGGGGGTTTTGGAGATACGCAGTATTTT.

The chain recombines TRBV5-4 with TRBJ1-1, with no clear D. Germline values: CDR1 SGHNT, CDR2 YYREEE (reference sequence). The ends were cut back, 0 bases at V and 1 base at J, with 13 bases in the middle. The CDR3 loop spans 16 amino acids. This CDR3 is CASSLVGSAKNTEAFF. The CDR3 nucleotides are TGTGCCAGCAGCTTGGTCGGGTCGGCTAAGAACACTGAAGCTTTCTTT.